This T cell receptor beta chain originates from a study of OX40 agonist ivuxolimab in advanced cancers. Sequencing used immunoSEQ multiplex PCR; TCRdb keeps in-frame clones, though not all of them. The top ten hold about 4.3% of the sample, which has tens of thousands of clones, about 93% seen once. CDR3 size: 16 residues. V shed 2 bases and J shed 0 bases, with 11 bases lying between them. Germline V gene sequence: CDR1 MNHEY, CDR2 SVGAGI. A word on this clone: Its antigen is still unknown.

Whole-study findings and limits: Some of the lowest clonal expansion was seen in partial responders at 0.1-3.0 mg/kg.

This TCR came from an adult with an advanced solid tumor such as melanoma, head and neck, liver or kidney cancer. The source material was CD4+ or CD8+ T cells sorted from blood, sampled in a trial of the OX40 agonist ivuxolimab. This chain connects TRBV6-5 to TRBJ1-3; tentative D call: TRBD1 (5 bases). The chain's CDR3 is CASSYTPTVSGNTIYF. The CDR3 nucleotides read TGTGCCAGCAGTTACACTCCGACAGTCTCTGGAAACACCATATATTTT.